This TCR beta chain was recorded in a study of blood T cell repertoires in COVID-19. Libraries were prepared by immunoSEQ multiplex PCR; TCRdb keeps only in-frame clonotypes and omits some of them. Of about 150,000 clones listed, 88% are singletons. CDR3 length: 15 residues. Germline V gene lookup returns CDR1 SGHAT and CDR2 FQNNGV. The V gene end was trimmed by 5 bases and the J gene end by 0 bases; junction bases not matched to a gene: 4. This clone has only a few counts. The rearrangement uses TRBV11-2 and TRBJ2-1, with TRBD1 matching 7 bases. The clonotype comes from a woman in her 70s with acute or convalescent COVID-19. The sample taken for sequencing was peripheral blood. CDR3 in amino acids: CASSKTGSSYNEQFF. In nucleotides, the CDR3 is TGTGCCAGCAGCAAGACAGGGAGCTCCTACAATGAGCAGTTCTTC. The variable domain in full, with the rest retrieved from reference TRBV11-2 and TRBJ2-1, is EAGVAQSPRYKIIEKRQSVAFWCNPISGHATLYWYQQILGQGPKLLIQFQNNGVVDDSQLPKDRFSAERLKGVDSTLKIQPAKLEDSAVYLCASSKTGSSYNEQFFGPGTRLTVL.